One sample yielded the 21 T cell receptor beta chains listed below, sequenced in a study of early T cells in non-severe SARS-CoV-2 infection. TCRdb independently ran MiXCR on the 5' RACE reads; one entry per CDR3 protein. Among nearly 95,000 distinct CDR3 sequences, roughly 15% were seen once, and the ten largest hold around 4.9%. The sample consisted of whole blood, taken at baseline. The source is an adult who was a healthcare worker with PCR-confirmed SARS-CoV-2 infection or an uninfected control (not recorded which).

The rearrangement uses TRBV29-1 and TRBJ1-1, with D possibly matching TRBD1 (6 bases). V gave up 6 bases and J gave up 1 base, with 12 bases separating them. Per the germline V gene, CDR1 is SQVTM and CDR2 is ANQGSEA. The CDR3 sequence is 13 residues long. CDR3 residues: CSVQDSPNTEAFF. The DNA of the CDR3 is TGCAGCGTCCAGGACAGTCCGAACACTGAAGCTTTCTTT.

The J gene is TRBJ1-2, the V gene TRBV20-1, with a weak D call TRBD1 (5 bases). The CDR3 covers 12 residues. V was trimmed by 5 bases and J by 5 bases, leaving 12 bases between them. Germline loops: CDR1 DFQATT, CDR2 SNEGSKA (reference sequence). CDR3 coding DNA: TGCAGTGCTGGCCAGGACAAATATGGCTACACCTTC. It encodes CSAGQDKYGYTF.

The chain combines TRBV2 with TRBJ2-1, with TRBD2 matching 8 bases. Per germline, CDR1 SNHLY and CDR2 FYNNEI. The CDR3 is 15 residues long. V trimming: 4 bases; J trimming: 4 bases; junction bases outside the gene matches: 6. The CDR3 sequence is CASSGSGKPYNEQFF. In DNA form, the CDR3 reads TGTGCCAGCAGTGGTAGCGGGAAGCCGTACAATGAGCAGTTCTTC.

The chain has TRBV20-1 and TRBJ2-3; TRBD2 matches 11 bases. After removal of 4 bases from V and 6 bases from J, the junction contained 9 bases not matched to a gene. The CDR3 runs 15 residues. The germline V gene encodes CDR1 DFQATT and CDR2 SNEGSKA (reference sequence). The CDR3 DNA is TGCAGTGCTATCTTTAGCGGGAGGGCCTTTGATACGCAGTATTTT. It translates to CSAIFSGRAFDTQYF.

The chain has TRBV6-2 or TRBV6-3 and TRBJ1-4, with a weak D call TRBD1 (5 bases). This CDR3 has 15 amino acids. V dropped 0 bases and J dropped 5 bases, with 10 bases sitting between them. CDR1 and CDR2 (germline): MNHEY, SVGEGT. This chain's CDR3 is CASSYSSRENEKLFF. The CDR3 DNA is TGTGCCAGCAGTTACTCGTCCAGGGAGAATGAAAAACTGTTTTTT.

The genes are TRBV7-9 and TRBJ2-1, with D possibly being TRBD1 or TRBD2 (5 bases each). CDR1 and CDR2 from the germline V gene are SEHNR and FQNEAQ (reference sequence). The CDR3 consists of 14 residues. Trimming shortened V by 2 bases and J by 6 bases, and 11 bases separated the two germline ends. This CDR3 reads CASSLRDAVNEQFF. In DNA, the CDR3 is TGTGCCAGCAGCTTACGGGACGCTGTCAATGAGCAGTTCTTC.

This clonotype was counted a single time. J is TRBJ2-5 and V is TRBV20-1, with D unclear. V was trimmed by 7 bases and J by 13 bases, leaving 16 bases between them. The CDR3 consists of 10 residues. CDR1 and CDR2 from the germline V gene are DFQATT and SNEGSKA (reference sequence). This chain's CDR3 is CSVGVKAPYF. CDR3 coding DNA: TGCAGTGTCGGAGTGAAGGCCCCGTACTTC.

This chain connects TRBV6-4 to TRBJ2-3; 12 bases fit TRBD2. The CDR3 is 14 residues long. Germline V gene data show CDR1 as MRHNA and CDR2 as SNTAGT. V lost 10 bases to trimming and J lost 4 bases; unmatched junction nucleotides: 6. CDR3 region: CATRLAGEADTQYF. CDR3 DNA sequence: TGTGCCACCAGACTAGCGGGGGAAGCAGATACGCAGTATTTT.

In its sample, this clonotype was seen a few times. The chain recombines TRBV6-6 with TRBJ2-2; no definite D call. CDR3 size: 13 residues. The germline gives CDR1 MNHNY, CDR2 SVGAGI (reference sequence). V lost 7 bases to trimming and J lost 2 bases, with 8 bases between them. This CDR3 is CASNRYNTGELFF. The CDR3 bases are TGTGCCAGCAACCGTTATAACACCGGGGAGCTGTTTTTT.

The genes are TRBV7-2 and TRBJ1-5, with TRBD1 identical over 8 bases. Germline values: CDR1 SGHTA, CDR2 FQGNSA. The V and J ends lost 1 base and 1 base, in that order; junction bases with no gene match: 6. The CDR3 loop spans 17 amino acids. CDR3 nucleotides: TGTGCCAGCAGCTTAGGGGCAGGGGGCGCGAGCAATCAGCCCCAGCATTTT. Translated, it gives CASSLGAGGASNQPQHF.

The V call is TRBV5-6, the J call TRBJ2-1; D unclear. Germline-derived CDR1 and CDR2 are SGHDT and YYEEEE. V dropped 0 bases and J dropped 9 bases, with 10 bases sitting between them. This CDR3 is 13 amino acids long. This CDR3 reads CASSLALKGEQFF. In DNA form, the CDR3 reads TGTGCCAGCAGCTTGGCTCTTAAGGGTGAGCAGTTCTTC. Using reference TRBV5-6 and TRBJ2-1 for the parts outside the CDR3, the full variable domain is DAGVTQSPTHLIKTRGQQVTLRCSPKSGHDTVSWYQQALGQGPQFIFQYYEEEERQRGNFPDRFSGHQFPNYSSELNVNALLLGDSALYLCASSLALKGEQFFGPGTRLTVL.

The rearrangement joins TRBV10-3 to TRBJ1-2; D ambiguous. Between the trimmed V and J ends, which lost 3 bases and 5 bases, there was a span of 10 bases. Germline-derived CDR1 and CDR2 are ENHRY and SYGVKD. The CDR3 has 13 residues. In DNA form, the CDR3 reads TGTGCCATCAGTGAATCGCGTGAATATGGCTACACCTTC. Its translation: CAISESREYGYTF.

J is TRBJ2-7 and V is TRBV28; D is perhaps TRBD1 (5 bases). Germline V gives CDR1 MDHEN, CDR2 SYDVKM. V lost 4 bases and J 0 bases, leaving 13 bases between the germline ends. The CDR3 length is 15 residues. The CDR3 coding sequence is TGTGCCAGCAGTTCGCCCACCACAGGCTCCTACGAGCAGTACTTC. As protein: CASSSPTTGSYEQYF. The full variable domain, rest sourced from reference TRBV28 and TRBJ2-7, is DVKVTQSSRYLVKRTGEKVFLECVQDMDHENMFWYRQDPGLGLRLIYFSYDVKMKEKGDIPEGYSVSREKKERFSLILESASTNQTSMYLCASSSPTTGSYEQYFGPGTRLTVT.

This clonotype was picked up a small number of times. The chain has TRBV4-1 and TRBJ2-1; D ambiguous. Germline-derived CDR1 and CDR2 are MGHRA and YSYEKL. Trimming stripped 0 bases from V and 7 bases from J, with 4 bases between. The CDR3 sequence is 12 residues long. DNA for the CDR3: TGCGCCAGCAGCCAAGAGGGGAATGAGCAGTTCTTC. It translates to CASSQEGNEQFF.

This clonotype appeared many times. The gene calls are TRBV5-5 and TRBJ1-1; D is uncertain. This CDR3 is built from 14 residues. The V gene lost 2 bases and the J gene lost 4 bases, with 12 bases spanning the gap. Germline CDR1 is SGHKS and CDR2 is YYEKEE (reference sequence). CDR3 DNA sequence: TGTGCCAGCAGCTTTGGCCTCACGCTCACTGAAGCTTTCTTT. Residues: CASSFGLTLTEAFF.

The rearrangement uses TRBV11-3 and TRBJ2-1; 7 bases fit TRBD2. Trimming removed 0 bases from V and 9 bases from J; junction bases left unmatched: 11. Germline lookup yields CDR1 SGHNT and CDR2 YENEEA. This CDR3 has 16 residues. CDR3 region: CASSLEPGGIGVEQFF. The CDR3 DNA reads TGTGCCAGCAGCTTAGAACCGGGAGGAATTGGTGTTGAGCAGTTCTTC.

The table lists this clonotype with a few counts. It is unclear where the CDR3 begins or ends on the DNA, so no DNA is shown, and the CDR3 is as TCRdb lists it. This chain links TRBV7-2 with TRBJ2-1; the table assigns TRBD1, which was not confirmed against the DNA. The CDR3 has 15 residues if both end residues are counted. Germline V gene sequence: CDR1 SGHTA, CDR2 FQGNSA. CDR3 loop: CASSFGPGSYNEQFF.

The rearrangement links TRBV7-8 to TRBJ1-1; TRBD1 might be the D (5 bases). CDR1 and CDR2 from the germline V gene are SGHVS and FQNEAQ. Trimming shortened V by 8 bases and J by 1 base, and 14 bases separated the two germline ends. The CDR3 runs to 14 residues. Here the CDR3 reads CASRSDSPNTEAFF. The CDR3 region has the DNA TGTGCCAGCCGCTCCGACAGCCCGAACACTGAAGCTTTCTTT.

The table lists this clonotype with a few counts. The chain joins TRBV7-9 to TRBJ2-2; 7 bases fit TRBD2. CDR1 and CDR2 from the germline V gene are SEHNR and FQNEAQ (reference sequence). The CDR3 length is 15 residues. The trim removed 3 bases at V and 5 bases at J, leaving 6 bases unmatched. CDR3 in DNA: TGTGCCAGCAGCTTCGGGGTGCGGGGGACCGGGGAGCTGTTTTTT. Translated, it gives CASSFGVRGTGELFF.

This clonotype came up a few times. The gene calls are TRBV28 and TRBJ2-7, with D unresolved. Per germline, CDR1 MDHEN and CDR2 SYDVKM. Deletions cut 4 bases from V and 5 bases from J, with 21 bases between. There are 16 residues in the CDR3. CDR3 bases: TGTGCCAGCAGTTGGCCTTCCGGGTCAGGTCCCCACGAGCAGTACTTC. Translation gives CASSWPSGSGPHEQYF.

The genes are TRBV27 and TRBJ2-3; D is ambiguous. The CDR3 sequence is 14 residues long. The germline V and J ends were trimmed by 6 bases and 0 bases, with 10 bases remaining between them. Germline V gene sequence: CDR1 MNHEY, CDR2 SMNVEV (reference sequence). CDR3 coding DNA: TGTGCCAGCAGCTCCCCCTCTAGCACAGATACGCAGTATTTT. Translation gives CASSSPSSTDTQYF.